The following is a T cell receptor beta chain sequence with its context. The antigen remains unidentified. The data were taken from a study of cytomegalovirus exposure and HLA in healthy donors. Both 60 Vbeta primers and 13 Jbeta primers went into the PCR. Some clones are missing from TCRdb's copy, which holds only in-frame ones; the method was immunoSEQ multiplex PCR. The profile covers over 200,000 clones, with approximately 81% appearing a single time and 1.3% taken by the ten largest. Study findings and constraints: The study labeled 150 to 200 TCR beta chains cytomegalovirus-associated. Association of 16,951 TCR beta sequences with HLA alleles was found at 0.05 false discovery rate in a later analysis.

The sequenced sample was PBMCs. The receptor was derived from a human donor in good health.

CDR3 nucleotides: TGTGCCAGCAGCTCTATCCTCAGGGAAAAGGGCTACGGGGAGCTGTTTTTT. The encoded protein is CASSSILREKGYGELFF. V and J are TRBV7-8 and TRBJ2-2; D possibly corresponds to TRBD1 (5 bases). The CDR3 length is 17 residues. Trimming left V 4 bases short and J 7 bases short, with 22 bases between. CDR1 SGHVS and CDR2 FQNEAQ come from the germline V gene.